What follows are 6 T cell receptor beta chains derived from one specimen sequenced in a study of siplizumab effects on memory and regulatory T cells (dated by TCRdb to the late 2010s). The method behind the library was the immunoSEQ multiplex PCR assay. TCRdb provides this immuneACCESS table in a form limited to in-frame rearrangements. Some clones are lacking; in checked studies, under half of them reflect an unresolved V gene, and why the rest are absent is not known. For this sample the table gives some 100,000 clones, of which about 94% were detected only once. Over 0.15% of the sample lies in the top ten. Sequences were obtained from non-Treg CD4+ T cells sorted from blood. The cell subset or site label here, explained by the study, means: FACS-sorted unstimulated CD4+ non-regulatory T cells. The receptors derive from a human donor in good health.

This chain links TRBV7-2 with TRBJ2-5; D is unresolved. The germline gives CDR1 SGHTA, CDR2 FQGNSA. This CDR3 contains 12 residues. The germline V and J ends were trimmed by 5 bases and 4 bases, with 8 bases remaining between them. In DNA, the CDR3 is TGTGCCAGCAGCCGACCGTTAGAGACCCAGTACTTC. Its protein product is CASSRPLETQYF.

CDR3 bases: TGTGCCAGTAGTATAGCAGGGGGTGCCTCAGGGGAGCAGTTCTTC. This gives the protein CASSIAGGASGEQFF. The chain employs TRBV19 and TRBJ2-1, with 7 bases lining up with TRBD1. The V and J ends lost 1 base and 10 bases, in that order; junction bases with no gene match: 10. Germline assignment: CDR1 LNHDA and CDR2 SQIVND (reference sequence). The CDR3 covers 15 residues.

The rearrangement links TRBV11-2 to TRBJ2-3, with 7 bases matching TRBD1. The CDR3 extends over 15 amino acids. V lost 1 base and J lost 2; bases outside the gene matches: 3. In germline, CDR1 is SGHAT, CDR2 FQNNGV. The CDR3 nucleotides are TGTGCCAGCAGCTTAGGGGGACAGTTCACAGATACGCAGTATTTT. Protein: CASSLGGQFTDTQYF. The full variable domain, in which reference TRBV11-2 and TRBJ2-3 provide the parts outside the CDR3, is EAGVAQSPRYKIIEKRQSVAFWCNPISGHATLYWYQQILGQGPKLLIQFQNNGVVDDSQLPKDRFSAERLKGVDSTLKIQPAKLEDSAVYLCASSLGGQFTDTQYFGPGTRLTVL.

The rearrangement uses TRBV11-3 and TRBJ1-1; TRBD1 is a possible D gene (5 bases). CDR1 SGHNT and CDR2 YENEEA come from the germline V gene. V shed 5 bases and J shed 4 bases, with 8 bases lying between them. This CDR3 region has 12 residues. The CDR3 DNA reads TGTGCCAGCAGCCGGGGGGGCACTGAAGCTTTCTTT. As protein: CASSRGGTEAFF.

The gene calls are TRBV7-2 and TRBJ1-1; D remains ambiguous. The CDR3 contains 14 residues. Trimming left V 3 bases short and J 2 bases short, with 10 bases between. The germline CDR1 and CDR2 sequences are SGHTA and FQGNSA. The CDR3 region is CASSLGGENTEAFF. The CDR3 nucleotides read TGTGCCAGCAGCTTGGGTGGGGAAAACACTGAAGCTTTCTTT. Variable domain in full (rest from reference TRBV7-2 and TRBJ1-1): GAGVSQSPSNKVTEKGKDVELRCDPISGHTALYWYRQSLGQGLEFLIYFQGNSAPDKSGLPSDRFSAERTGGSVSTLTIQRTQQEDSAVYLCASSLGGENTEAFFGQGTRLTVV.

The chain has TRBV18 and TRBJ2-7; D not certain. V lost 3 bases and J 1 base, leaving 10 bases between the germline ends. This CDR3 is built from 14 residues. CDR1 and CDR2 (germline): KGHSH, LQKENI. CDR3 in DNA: TGTGCCAGCTCACCGCCTAGTAAATCCTACGAGCAGTACTTC. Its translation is CASSPPSKSYEQYF.